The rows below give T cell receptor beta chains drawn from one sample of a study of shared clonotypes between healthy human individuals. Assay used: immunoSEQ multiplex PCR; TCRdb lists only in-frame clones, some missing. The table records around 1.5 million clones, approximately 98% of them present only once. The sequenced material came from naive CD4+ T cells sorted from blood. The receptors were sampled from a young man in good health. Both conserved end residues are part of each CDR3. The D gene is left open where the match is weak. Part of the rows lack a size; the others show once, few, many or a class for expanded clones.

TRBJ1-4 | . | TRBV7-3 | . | CASSRGSGEKLFF | TGTGCCAGCAGCCGAGGGTCAGGGGAAAAACTGTTTTTT
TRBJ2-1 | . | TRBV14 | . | CASSGMGGNYNEQFF | TGTGCCAGCAGCGGGATGGGGGGTAACTACAATGAGCAGTTCTTC
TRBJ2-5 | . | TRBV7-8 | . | CASSLAGHETQYF | TGTGCCAGCAGCTTAGCGGGACATGAGACCCAGTACTTC
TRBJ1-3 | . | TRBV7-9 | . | CASSLGDGRNTIYF | TGTGCCAGCAGCTTAGGGGACGGAAGAAACACCATATATTTT
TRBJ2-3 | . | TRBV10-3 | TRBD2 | CAITPLAGVSATQYF | TGTGCCATCACCCCACTAGCGGGAGTGAGTGCGACGCAGTATTTT
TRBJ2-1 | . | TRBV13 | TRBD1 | CASSRRQGVYNEQFF | TGTGCCAGCAGCCGCCGACAGGGGGTCTACAATGAGCAGTTCTTC
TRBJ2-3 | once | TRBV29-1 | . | CSGGSTDTQYF | TGCAGCGGAGGGAGCACAGATACGCAGTATTTT
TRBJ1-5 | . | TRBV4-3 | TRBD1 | CASSRPGTGDYSNQPQHF | TGCGCCAGCAGCCGACCCGGGACAGGGGACTATAGCAATCAGCCCCAGCATTTT
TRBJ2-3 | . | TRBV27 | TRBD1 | CASRRTGATTTDTQYF | TGTGCCAGCCGAAGGACAGGGGCAACAACCACAGATACGCAGTATTTT
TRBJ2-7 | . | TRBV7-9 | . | CASSLGEGEQYF | TGTGCCAGCAGCTTAGGTGAGGGCGAGCAGTACTTC
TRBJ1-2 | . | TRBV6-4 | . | CASSPQRDGTYWGYTF | TGTGCCAGCAGCCCCCAGCGGGACGGAACTTATTGGGGCTACACCTTC
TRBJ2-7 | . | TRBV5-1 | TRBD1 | CASRDNDRGIEQYF | TGCGCCAGCAGGGACAACGACAGGGGGATCGAGCAGTACTTC
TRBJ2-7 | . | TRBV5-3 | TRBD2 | CARSLGGTSVDHPTTQYF | TGTGCCAGAAGCTTGGGAGGGACTAGCGTCGACCATCCTACGACGCAGTACTTC
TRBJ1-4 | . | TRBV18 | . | CASSPGVDEKLFF | TGTGCCAGCTCACCAGGGGTTGATGAAAAACTGTTTTTT
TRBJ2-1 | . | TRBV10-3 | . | CAISRRTTNYNEQFF | TGTGCCATCAGTCGACGGACTACCAACTACAATGAGCAGTTCTTC
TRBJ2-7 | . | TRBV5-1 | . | CASSLEFVANYEQYF | TGCGCCAGCAGCTTGGAGTTCGTGGCCAACTACGAGCAGTACTTC
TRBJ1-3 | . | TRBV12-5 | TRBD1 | CASGLSQGGRGNTIYF | TGTGCTAGTGGTTTGTCACAGGGGGGTCGAGGAAACACCATATATTTT
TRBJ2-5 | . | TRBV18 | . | CASSRRELQVQETQYF | TGTGCCAGCTCACGAAGAGAATTACAGGTACAAGAGACCCAGTACTTC
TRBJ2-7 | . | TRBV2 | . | CASSELEQYF | TGTGCCAGCAGTGAATTAGAGCAGTACTTC
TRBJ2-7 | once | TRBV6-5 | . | CASSYARTAEQYF | TGTGCCAGCAGTTACGCGAGGACTGCCGAGCAGTACTTC
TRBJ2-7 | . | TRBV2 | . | CASSAGSGPYEQYF | TGTGCCAGCAGCGCAGGTTCAGGCCCCTACGAGCAGTACTTC
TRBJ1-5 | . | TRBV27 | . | CASSPAYSNQPQHF | TGTGCCAGCAGTCCAGCCTATAGCAATCAGCCCCAGCATTTT
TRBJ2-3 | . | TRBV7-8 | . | CASSLSDSRTDTQYF | TGTGCCAGCAGCTTATCCGACAGCCGCACAGATACGCAGTATTTT
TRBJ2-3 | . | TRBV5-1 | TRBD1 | CASSGGFNRGTDTQYF | TGCGCCAGCAGCGGCGGTTTTAACAGGGGGACAGATACGCAGTATTTT
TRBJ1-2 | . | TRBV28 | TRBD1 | CASSLWDRGNGYTF | TGTGCCAGCAGTTTATGGGACAGGGGGAATGGCTACACCTTC
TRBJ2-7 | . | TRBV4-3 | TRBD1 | CASSQDLQGVSEQYF | TGCGCCAGCAGCCAAGATTTACAGGGGGTAAGCGAGCAGTACTTC
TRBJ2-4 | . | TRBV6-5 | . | CASSTPRDHGNIQYF | TGTGCCAGCAGTACGCCCCGGGACCATGGAAACATTCAGTACTTC
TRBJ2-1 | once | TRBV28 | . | CASSTTWSDEQFF | TGTGCCAGCAGTACCACGTGGAGCGATGAGCAGTTCTTC
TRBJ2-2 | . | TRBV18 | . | CASSPYLGAGELFF | TGTGCCAGCTCACCGTATCTCGGGGCGGGGGAGCTGTTTTTT
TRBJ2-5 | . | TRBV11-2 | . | CASARVGETQYF | TGTGCCAGCGCTCGGGTAGGCGAGACCCAGTACTTC
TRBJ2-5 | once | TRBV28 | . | CASSFDRRQETQYF | TGTGCCAGCAGTTTTGACAGAAGACAAGAGACCCAGTACTTC
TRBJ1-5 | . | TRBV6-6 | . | CASRGGRNQPQHF | TGTGCCAGCAGGGGGGGGAGGAATCAGCCCCAGCATTTT
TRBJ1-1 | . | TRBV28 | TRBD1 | CASSSPPGTVNTEAFF | TGTGCCAGCAGTTCTCCCCCCGGGACAGTGAACACTGAAGCTTTCTTT
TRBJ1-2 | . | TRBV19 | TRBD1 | CASSRDRGIDYGYTF | TGTGCCAGTAGTAGAGACAGGGGTATCGACTATGGCTACACCTTC
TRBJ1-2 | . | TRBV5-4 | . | CASSPEAGRGRNYGYTF | TGTGCCAGCAGTCCTGAGGCCGGCAGGGGCCGAAACTATGGCTACACCTTC
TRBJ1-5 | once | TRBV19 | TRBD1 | CASTGQGPRIGYQPQHF | TGTGCCAGTACGGGACAGGGCCCCCGGATAGGATATCAGCCCCAGCATTTT
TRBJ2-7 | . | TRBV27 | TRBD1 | CASRLSGTGSYEQYF | TGTGCCAGCCGACTTTCCGGGACAGGGTCCTACGAGCAGTACTTC
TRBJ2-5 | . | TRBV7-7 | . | CASSSSRGGETQYF | TGTGCCAGCAGCTCCTCCAGGGGGGGAGAGACCCAGTACTTC
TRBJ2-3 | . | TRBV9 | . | CASSVRGSTDTQYF | TGTGCCAGCAGCGTCAGGGGAAGCACAGATACGCAGTATTTT
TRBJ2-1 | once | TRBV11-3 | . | CASSLSKFYNEQFF | TGTGCCAGCAGCTTATCCAAGTTCTACAATGAGCAGTTCTTC
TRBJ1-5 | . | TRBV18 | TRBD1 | CASSTGAGTGLHF | TGTGCCAGCTCGACAGGCGCCGGGACAGGTCTGCATTTT
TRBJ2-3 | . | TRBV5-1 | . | CASRSRPPAVNTQYF | TGCGCCAGCAGATCGAGACCCCCAGCGGTGAATACGCAGTATTTT
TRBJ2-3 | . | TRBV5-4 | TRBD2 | CASSLGTSVSNTQYF | TGTGCCAGCAGCTTAGGGACTAGCGTTTCAAATACGCAGTATTTT
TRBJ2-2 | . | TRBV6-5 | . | CASSYLTGELFF | TGTGCCAGCAGTTACCTGACCGGGGAGCTGTTTTTT
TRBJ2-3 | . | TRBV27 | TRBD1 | CASSHPGQVSTDTQYF | TGTGCCAGCAGTCACCCGGGACAGGTTAGCACAGATACGCAGTATTTT
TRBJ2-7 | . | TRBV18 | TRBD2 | CASSPRTSGGIYEQYF | TGTGCCAGCTCACCCAGGACTAGCGGGGGGATCTACGAGCAGTACTTC
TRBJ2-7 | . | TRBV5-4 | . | CASSFGQSSVSYEQYF | TGTGCCAGCAGCTTCGGACAGTCTTCCGTCTCCTACGAGCAGTACTTC
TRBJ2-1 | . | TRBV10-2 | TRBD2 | CASASSGSSYNEQFF | TGCGCCAGCGCGTCTAGCGGGAGCTCCTACAATGAGCAGTTCTTC